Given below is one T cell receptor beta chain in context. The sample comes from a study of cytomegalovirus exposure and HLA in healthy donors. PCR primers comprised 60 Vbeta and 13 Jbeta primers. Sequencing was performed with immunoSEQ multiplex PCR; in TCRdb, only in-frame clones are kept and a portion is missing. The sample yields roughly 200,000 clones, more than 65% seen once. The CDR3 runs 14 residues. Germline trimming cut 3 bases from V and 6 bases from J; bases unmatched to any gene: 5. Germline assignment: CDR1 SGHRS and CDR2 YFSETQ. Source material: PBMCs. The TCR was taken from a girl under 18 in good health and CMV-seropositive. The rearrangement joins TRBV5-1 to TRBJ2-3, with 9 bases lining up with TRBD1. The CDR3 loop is CASSSMTGGDTQYF. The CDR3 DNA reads TGCGCCAGCAGCTCGATGACAGGGGGGGATACGCAGTATTTT.